The clone carrying this TCR beta chain was seen at least ten times. As yet, its antigen is unknown. V was cut by 0 bases and J by 4 bases, with 13 bases left in between. The V gene's germline CDR1 is MNHEY and CDR2 SVGAGI. The CDR3 is 15 amino acids. The data derive from a study of metastatic and nonmetastatic thyroid tumors. About the research overall: From malignant and benign thyroid patients, repertoires in blood and in tumor or nodule tissue were compared. Study results and caveats: It was reportedly found that TCR beta diversity was significantly higher in malignant thyroid tumors than in benign nodules, a difference seen in both blood and tumor samples.

With MiXCR, TCRdb called clones anew from the PCR reads. Among 25,000 to 35,000 clones listed, 25% to 35% were seen once. Ahead of thyroid surgery, no patient had received treatment of any kind. The chain has TRBV6-5 and TRBJ2-7; D possibly corresponds to TRBD2 (6 bases). The material sequenced was blood. The origin of this receptor is a female donor with papillary thyroid cancer or a benign thyroid nodule (not recorded which). Some clones in this sample may be carry-over from other donors' samples. CDR3 DNA: TGTGCCAGCAGTTACTCAACTAGCCGTCAATACGAGCAGTACTTC. It encodes CASSYSTSRQYEQYF.